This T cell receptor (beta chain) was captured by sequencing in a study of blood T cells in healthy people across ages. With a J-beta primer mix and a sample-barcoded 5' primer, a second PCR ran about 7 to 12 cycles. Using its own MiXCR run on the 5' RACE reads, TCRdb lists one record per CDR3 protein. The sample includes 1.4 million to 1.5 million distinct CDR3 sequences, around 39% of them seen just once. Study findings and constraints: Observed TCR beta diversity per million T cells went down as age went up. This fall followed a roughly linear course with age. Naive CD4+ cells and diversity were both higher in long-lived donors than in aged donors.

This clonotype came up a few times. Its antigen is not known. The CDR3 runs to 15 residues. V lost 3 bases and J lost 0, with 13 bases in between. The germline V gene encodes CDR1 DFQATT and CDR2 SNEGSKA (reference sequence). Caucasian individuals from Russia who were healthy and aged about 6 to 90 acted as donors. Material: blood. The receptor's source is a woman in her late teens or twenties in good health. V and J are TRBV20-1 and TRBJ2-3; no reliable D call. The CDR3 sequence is CSASLPVGSTDTQYF. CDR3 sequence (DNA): TGCAGTGCTAGCCTACCTGTAGGAAGCACAGATACGCAGTATTTT.